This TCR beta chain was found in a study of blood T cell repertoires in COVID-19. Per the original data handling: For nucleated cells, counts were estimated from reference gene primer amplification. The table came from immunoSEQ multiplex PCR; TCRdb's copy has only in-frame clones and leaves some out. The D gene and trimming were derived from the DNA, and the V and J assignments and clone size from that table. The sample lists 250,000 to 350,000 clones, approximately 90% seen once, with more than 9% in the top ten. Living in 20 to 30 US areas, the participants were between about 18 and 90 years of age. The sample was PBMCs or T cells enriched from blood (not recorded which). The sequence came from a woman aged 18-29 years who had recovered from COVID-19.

The CDR3 coding sequence is TGTGCCAGCAGTTTTGCTAGGCAGCCCCAGCATTTT. It specifies CASSFARQPQHF. The chain combines TRBV12-3 or TRBV12-4 with TRBJ1-5; D ambiguous. Trimming removed 3 bases from V and 7 bases from J, with 7 bases in between. This CDR3 comprises 12 residues.